This T cell receptor beta chain is from a study of CD8+CD57+ T cells in acquired aplastic anemia. Background on the study: The study obtained an average of around 3.4 ug of DNA from sorted CD4+ and CD8+ cells. General observations from the study: Patients and controls shared roughly 30 CD8+ CDR3 sequences, which appeared highly expressed in patients and within their immunodominant clones. Controls did not differ significantly from patients in CD8+ Simpson's diversity.

On this clonotype: Its cognate antigen is unknown.

By flow cytometry, patients selected for sequencing had shown an expansion of CD8+CD57+ cells. There was no therapy given to any patient before the blood sampling took place. Genomic DNA, serving as template, underwent TCR beta VDJ and CDR3 profiling. TCRdb re-called the reads with MiXCR, one entry per CDR3 protein. The repertoire holds roughly 500,000 distinct CDR3 sequences, with approximately 32% as singletons. The sample comprised sorted CD4+, CD8+, or CD8+CD57+ T cells (not recorded which) from PBMCs. The clonotype comes from a human donor with aplastic anemia.

The CDR3 nucleotides are TGTGCCAGCAGCGCCCACAGGGACAGTCAGCCCCAGCATTTT. Its translation is CASSAHRDSQPQHF. The V and J genes are TRBV7-9 and TRBJ1-5; 7 bases line up with TRBD1. The V gene end was trimmed by 5 bases and the J gene end by 6 bases; junction bases not matched to a gene: 7. The CDR3 runs 14 residues. Germline V lookup: CDR1 SEHNR, CDR2 FQNEAQ (reference sequence).